Listed here are 2 T cell receptor beta chains from one sample, sequenced in a study of graft-versus-host responses after intestinal transplantation. Repertoires were generated with immunoSEQ multiplex PCR, while TCRdb's copy carries only in-frame clones and drops some. The sample records around 88,000 clones, around 83% being singletons. No antigen is known for these receptors. Sample: unstimulated CD8+ T cells sorted from spleen or lymph node cells, taken before intestinal transplant. Source of these receptors: a human donor who received an intestinal transplant.

In nucleotides, the CDR3 is TGTGCCTGGATAAACTCGCCGACGGGGTATCAGCCCCAGCATTTT. Amino acids: CAWINSPTGYQPQHF. The chain recombines TRBV30 with TRBJ1-5, with no clear D. Germline V gene lookup returns CDR1 GTSNPN and CDR2 SVGIG (reference sequence). Trimming shortened V by 4 bases and J by 5 bases, and 18 bases separated the two germline ends. CDR3 length: 15 amino acids.

Only one count was recorded for this clone. At the DNA level, this CDR3 is encoded by other sequences in the same sample as well. The chain joins TRBV6-5 to TRBJ2-1, with a tentative D call TRBD1 (5 bases). V lost 0 bases and J lost 5, with 5 bases in between. Per the germline V gene, CDR1 is MNHEY and CDR2 is SVGAGI. The CDR3 has 13 residues. DNA for the CDR3: TGTGCCAGCAGTTACTCCAGGGACAATGAGCAGTTCTTC. Translation: CASSYSRDNEQFF.